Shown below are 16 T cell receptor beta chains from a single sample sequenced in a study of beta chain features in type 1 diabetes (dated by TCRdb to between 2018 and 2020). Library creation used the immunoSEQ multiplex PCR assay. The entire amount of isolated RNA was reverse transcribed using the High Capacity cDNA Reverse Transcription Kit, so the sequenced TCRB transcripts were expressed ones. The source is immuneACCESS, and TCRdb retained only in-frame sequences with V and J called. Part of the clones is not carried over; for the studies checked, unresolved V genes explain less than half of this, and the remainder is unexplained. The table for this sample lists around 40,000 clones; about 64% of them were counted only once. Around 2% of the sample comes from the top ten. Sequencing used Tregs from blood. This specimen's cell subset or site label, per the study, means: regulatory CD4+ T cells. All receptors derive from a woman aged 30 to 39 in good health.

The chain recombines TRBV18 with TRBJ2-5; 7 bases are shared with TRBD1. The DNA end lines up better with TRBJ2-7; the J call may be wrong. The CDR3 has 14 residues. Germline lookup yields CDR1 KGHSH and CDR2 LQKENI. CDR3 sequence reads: CASSSRQGNREQYF. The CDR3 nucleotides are TGTGCCAGCTCATCTAGACAGGGAAACCGCGAGCAGTACTTC.

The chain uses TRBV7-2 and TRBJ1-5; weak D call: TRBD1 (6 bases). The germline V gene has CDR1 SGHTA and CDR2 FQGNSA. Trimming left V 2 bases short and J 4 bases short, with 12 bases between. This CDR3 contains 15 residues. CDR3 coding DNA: TGTGCCAGCAGCTTAAGGGGCCAGGGGAATCAGCCCCAGCATTTT. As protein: CASSLRGQGNQPQHF.

As DNA, the CDR3 is TGTGCCAGCATTGCCTCCTCAGCGGGAGGCCCCTACGAGCAGTACTTC. It encodes CASIASSAGGPYEQYF. This rearrangement joins TRBV28 to TRBJ2-7; 9 nucleotides line up with TRBD2. V lost 7 bases, J lost 2 bases, and 12 bases stayed unmatched. Germline CDR1 reads MDHEN; CDR2 reads SYDVKM. The CDR3 length is 16 residues.

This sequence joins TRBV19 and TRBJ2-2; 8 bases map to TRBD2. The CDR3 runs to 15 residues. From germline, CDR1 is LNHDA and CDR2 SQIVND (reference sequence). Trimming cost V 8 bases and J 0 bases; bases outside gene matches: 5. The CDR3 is CASRRGGANTGELFF. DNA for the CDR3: TGTGCCAGTCGCCGGGGGGGCGCGAACACCGGGGAGCTGTTTTTT.

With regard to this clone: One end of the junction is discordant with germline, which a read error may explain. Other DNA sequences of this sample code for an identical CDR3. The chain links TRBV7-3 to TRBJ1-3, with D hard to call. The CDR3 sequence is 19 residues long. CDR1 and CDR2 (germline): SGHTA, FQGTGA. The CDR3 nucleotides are TGTGCCAGCAGCTTAATGGAGGACGGAACAAGTCTATCTGGGAACACCATATATTTT. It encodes CASSLMEDGTSLSGNTIYF.

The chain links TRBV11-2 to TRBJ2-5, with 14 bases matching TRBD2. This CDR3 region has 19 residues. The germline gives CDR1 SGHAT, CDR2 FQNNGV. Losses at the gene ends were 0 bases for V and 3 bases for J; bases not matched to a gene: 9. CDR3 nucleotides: TGTGCCAGCAGCTTAGATAGCGGACTAGCGGGAGGCCTAAAAGAGACCCAGTACTTC. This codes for CASSLDSGLAGGLKETQYF.

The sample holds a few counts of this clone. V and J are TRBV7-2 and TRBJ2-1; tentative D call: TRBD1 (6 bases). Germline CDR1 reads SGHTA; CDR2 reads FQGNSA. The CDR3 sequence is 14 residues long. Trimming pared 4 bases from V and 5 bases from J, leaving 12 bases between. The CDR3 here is CASSSGHFHNEQFF. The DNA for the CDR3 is TGTGCCAGCAGCTCGGGACATTTTCACAATGAGCAGTTCTTC. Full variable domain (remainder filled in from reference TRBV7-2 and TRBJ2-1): GAGVSQSPSNKVTEKGKDVELRCDPISGHTALYWYRQSLGQGLEFLIYFQGNSAPDKSGLPSDRFSAERTGGSVSTLTIQRTQQEDSAVYLCASSSGHFHNEQFFGPGTRLTVL.

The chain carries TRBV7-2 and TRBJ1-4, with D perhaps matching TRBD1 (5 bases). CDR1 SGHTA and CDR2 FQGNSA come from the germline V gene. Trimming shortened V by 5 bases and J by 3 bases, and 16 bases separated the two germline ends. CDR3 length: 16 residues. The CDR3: CASSPDRGRANEKLFF. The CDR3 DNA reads TGTGCCAGCAGCCCAGATAGGGGCAGGGCTAATGAAAAACTGTTTTTT.

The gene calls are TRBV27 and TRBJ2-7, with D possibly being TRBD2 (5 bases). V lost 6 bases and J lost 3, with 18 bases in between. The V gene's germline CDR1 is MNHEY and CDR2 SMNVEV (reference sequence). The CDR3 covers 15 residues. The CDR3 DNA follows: TGTGCCAGCAGGGGAAGGAGGTCAGGAGTCTACGAGCAGTACTTC. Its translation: CASRGRRSGVYEQYF.

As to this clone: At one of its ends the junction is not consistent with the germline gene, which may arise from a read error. CDR3 bases: TGTGCCTGGAAGACAGGCTCCCACGAGCAGTACTTC. This codes for CAWKTGSHEQYF. The chain carries TRBV30 and TRBJ2-7, with D tentatively TRBD1 (6 bases). Germline V gene data show CDR1 as GTSNPN and CDR2 as SVGIG (reference sequence). The CDR3 has 12 amino acids.

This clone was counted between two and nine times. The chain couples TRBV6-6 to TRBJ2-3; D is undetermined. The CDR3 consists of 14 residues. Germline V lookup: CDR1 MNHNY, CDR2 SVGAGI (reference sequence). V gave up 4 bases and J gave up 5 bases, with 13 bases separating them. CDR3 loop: CASSSPSVGDTQYF. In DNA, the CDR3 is TGTGCCAGCAGTTCCCCGTCGGTTGGAGATACGCAGTATTTT.

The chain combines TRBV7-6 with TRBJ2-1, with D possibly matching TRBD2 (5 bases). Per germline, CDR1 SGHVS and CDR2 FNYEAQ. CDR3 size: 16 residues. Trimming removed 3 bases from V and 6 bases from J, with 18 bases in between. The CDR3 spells CASSLRGYRVGNEQFF. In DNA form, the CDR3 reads TGTGCCAGCAGCTTGAGAGGGTACCGAGTTGGCAATGAGCAGTTCTTC.

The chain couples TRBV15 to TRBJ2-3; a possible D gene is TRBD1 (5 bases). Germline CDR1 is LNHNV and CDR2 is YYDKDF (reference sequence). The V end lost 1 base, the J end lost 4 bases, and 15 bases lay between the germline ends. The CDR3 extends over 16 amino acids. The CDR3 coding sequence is TGTGCCACCAGCAGAGGGGGCCTAGGTGGCCCAGATACGCAGTATTTT. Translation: CATSRGGLGGPDTQYF.

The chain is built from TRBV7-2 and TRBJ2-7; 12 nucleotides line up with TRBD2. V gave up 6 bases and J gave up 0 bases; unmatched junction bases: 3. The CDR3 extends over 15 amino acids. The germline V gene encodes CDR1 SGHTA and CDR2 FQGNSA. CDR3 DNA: TGTGCCAGCAGGTTGACTAGCGGGAGCTCCTACGAGCAGTACTTC. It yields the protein CASRLTSGSSYEQYF.

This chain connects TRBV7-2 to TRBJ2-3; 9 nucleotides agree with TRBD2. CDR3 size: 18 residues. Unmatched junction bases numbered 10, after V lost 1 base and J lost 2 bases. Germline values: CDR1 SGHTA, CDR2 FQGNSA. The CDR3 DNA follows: TGTGCCAGCAGCTTAGGGCTAGCGGGGACCTGGATCACAGATACGCAGTATTTT. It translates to CASSLGLAGTWITDTQYF. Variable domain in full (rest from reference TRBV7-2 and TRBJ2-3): GAGVSQSPSNKVTEKGKDVELRCDPISGHTALYWYRQSLGQGLEFLIYFQGNSAPDKSGLPSDRFSAERTGGSVSTLTIQRTQQEDSAVYLCASSLGLAGTWITDTQYFGPGTRLTVL.

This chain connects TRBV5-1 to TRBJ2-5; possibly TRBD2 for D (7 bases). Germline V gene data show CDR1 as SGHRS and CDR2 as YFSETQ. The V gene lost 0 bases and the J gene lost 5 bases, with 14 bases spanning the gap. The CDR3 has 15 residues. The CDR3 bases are TGCGCCAGCAGCTTGGTTGCGGGGGCACGCGAGACCCAGTACTTC. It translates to CASSLVAGARETQYF.